This T cell receptor (beta chain) is drawn from a study of T-cell memory formation after mild COVID-19. Germline assignment: CDR1 DFQATT and CDR2 SNEGSKA (reference sequence). Germline trimming cut 6 bases from V and 7 bases from J; bases unmatched to any gene: 11. This CDR3 is 13 amino acids long. This clonotype occurred a few times. Antigen unknown. Points from the study as a whole: Pre-infection memory showed some responding clones, and this suggested that cross-reactive memory joined. CM and EM subsets held most contracting CD4+ clones; EMRA held CD8+ ones.

TCRdb re-derived calls from the 5' RACE reads in MiXCR, one entry per CDR3 protein. The repertoire holds roughly 600,000 distinct CDR3 sequences, roughly 17% seen once, with more than 10% in the top ten. The J gene is TRBJ1-2, the V gene TRBV20-1, with TRBD1 identical over 7 bases. Sequencing input: PBMCs or a T cell subset sorted from them (not recorded which). This receptor was obtained from an adult woman who had mild COVID-19 (a few samples of this study predate the infection). Cell type and time point are not known. CDR3 nucleotides: TGCAGTGCCACAAGCACAGGGGATGCTGGCTACACCTTC. It translates to CSATSTGDAGYTF.